Listed below are T cell receptor beta chains from one sample, sequenced in a study of early T cells in non-severe SARS-CoV-2 infection. In TCRdb, the 5' RACE reads were re-called with MiXCR into one record per CDR3 protein. The sample includes roughly 70,000 distinct CDR3 sequences, 18% of them seen just once. The material was whole blood, obtained at baseline. These receptors originate from an adult who was a healthcare worker with PCR-confirmed SARS-CoV-2 infection or an uninfected control (not recorded which). Both conserved end residues are trimmed from each CDR3.

TRBJ2-4,14,TRBV6-5,ASSDRSTGIGNIQY
TRBJ2-3,12,TRBV20-1,SARDDVGARTQY
TRBJ1-5,18,TRBV19,ASSIVQGDHTICSNQPQH
TRBJ2-1,14,TRBV14,ASSPLADAISNEQF
TRBJ2-7,13,TRBV18,ASSPIDRGPYEQY
TRBJ1-5,11,TRBV6-5,ASTAGSGQPQH
TRBJ2-7,11,TRBV28,ASRGERRVGQY
TRBJ1-1,11,TRBV20-1,SAVGQVYTEAF
TRBJ2-7,12,TRBV12-3/TRBV12-4,ASSLGDRAYEQY
TRBJ2-2,13,TRBV12-3/TRBV12-4,ASSGSGKNTGELF
TRBJ2-1,13,TRBV5-6,ASSLAGTGGNEQF
TRBJ2-1,9,TRBV6-1,AGTYLDEQF
TRBJ1-1,12,TRBV5-1,ASSLLPAGPEAF
TRBJ2-5,15,TRBV7-9,ASSPGGSGSRMETQY
TRBJ2-1,14,TRBV5-1,ARSLSGGSVRNEQF
TRBJ1-2,13,TRBV11-2,ASSPYTGVSHGYT
TRBJ2-4,14,TRBV6-5,ASSTWTGLAKNIQY
TRBJ1-1,13,TRBV6-2/TRBV6-3,ASSSPTNLRTEAF
TRBJ1-1,11,TRBV19,ASSKYRDSEAF
TRBJ2-1,9,TRBV11-2,ASSERYEQF
TRBJ2-1,14,TRBV11-2,ASSLVKGSSYNEQF
TRBJ2-1,13,TRBV12-3/TRBV12-4,ASSLSTGGYNEQF
TRBJ1-1,15,TRBV12-5,ASGFWRCLKKNTEAF
TRBJ2-1,12,TRBV11-2,ASSSRTGSNEQF
TRBJ1-1,12,TRBV7-9,ASTLDTVNTEAF
TRBJ1-1,14,TRBV4-1,ASSQDPATVNTEAL
TRBJ2-3,13,TRBV29-1,SVVFLRQTTDTQY
TRBJ2-3,13,TRBV14,ASSQVGPGTDTQY
TRBJ2-1,14,TRBV20-1,SASLGSRRQHNEQF
TRBJ2-1,13,TRBV7-8,ASTKREGSFYEQF
TRBJ2-7,12,TRBV7-9,ASSLRTGTYEQY
TRBJ2-7,12,TRBV7-2,ASGQAGSKREQY